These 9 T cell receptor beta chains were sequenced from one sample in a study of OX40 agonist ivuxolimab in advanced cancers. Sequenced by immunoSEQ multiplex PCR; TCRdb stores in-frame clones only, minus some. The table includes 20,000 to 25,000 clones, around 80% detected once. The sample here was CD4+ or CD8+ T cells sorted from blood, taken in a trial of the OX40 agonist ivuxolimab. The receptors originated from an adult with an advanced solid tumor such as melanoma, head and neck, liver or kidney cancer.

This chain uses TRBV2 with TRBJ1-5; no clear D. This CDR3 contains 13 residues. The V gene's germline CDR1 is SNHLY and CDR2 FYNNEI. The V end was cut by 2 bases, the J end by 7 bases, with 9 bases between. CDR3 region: CASSELQMQPQHF. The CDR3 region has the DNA TGTGCCAGCAGTGAACTCCAGATGCAGCCCCAGCATTTT.

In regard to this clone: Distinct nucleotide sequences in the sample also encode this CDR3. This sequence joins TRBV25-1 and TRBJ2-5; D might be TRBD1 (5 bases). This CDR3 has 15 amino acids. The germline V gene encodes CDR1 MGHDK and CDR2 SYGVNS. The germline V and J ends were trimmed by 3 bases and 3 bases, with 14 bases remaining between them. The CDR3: CASSEVTGPKETQYF. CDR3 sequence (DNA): TGTGCCAGCAGTGAGGTTACAGGCCCCAAAGAGACCCAGTACTTC. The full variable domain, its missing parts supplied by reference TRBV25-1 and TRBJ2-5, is EADIYQTPRYLVIGTGKKITLECSQTMGHDKMYWYQQDPGMELHLIHYSYGVNSTEKGDLSSESTVSRIRTEHFPLTLESARPSHTSQYLCASSEVTGPKETQYFGPGTRLLVL.

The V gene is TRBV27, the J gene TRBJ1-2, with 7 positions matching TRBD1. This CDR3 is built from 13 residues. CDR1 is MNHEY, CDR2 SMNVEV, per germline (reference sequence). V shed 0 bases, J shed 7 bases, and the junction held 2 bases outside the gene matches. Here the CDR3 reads CASSLSPGGGYTF. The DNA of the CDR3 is TGTGCCAGCAGTTTATCTCCAGGGGGTGGCTACACCTTC.

In nucleotides, the CDR3 is TGTGCCAGCAGTCCCCACCGACAGGGTCTAGACGAGCAGTACTTC. It specifies CASSPHRQGLDEQYF. The chain recombines TRBV27 with TRBJ2-7, with 7 bases matching TRBD1. CDR1 and CDR2 from the germline V gene are MNHEY and SMNVEV (reference sequence). V lost 5 bases, J lost 5 bases, and 12 bases stayed unmatched. CDR3 length: 15 amino acids.

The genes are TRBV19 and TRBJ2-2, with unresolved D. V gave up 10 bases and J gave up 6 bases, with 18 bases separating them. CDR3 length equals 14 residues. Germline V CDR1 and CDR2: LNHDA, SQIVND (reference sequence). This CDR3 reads CATSRYGVAGELFF. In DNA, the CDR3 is TGTGCCACCTCGAGGTATGGGGTGGCCGGGGAGCTGTTTTTT.

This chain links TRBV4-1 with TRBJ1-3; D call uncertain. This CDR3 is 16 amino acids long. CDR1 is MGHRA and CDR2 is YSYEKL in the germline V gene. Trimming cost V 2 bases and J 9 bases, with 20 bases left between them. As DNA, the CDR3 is TGCGCCAGCAGCCAATACTTCGCGTCCCAAAGAAGCACCATATATTTT. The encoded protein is CASSQYFASQRSTIYF.

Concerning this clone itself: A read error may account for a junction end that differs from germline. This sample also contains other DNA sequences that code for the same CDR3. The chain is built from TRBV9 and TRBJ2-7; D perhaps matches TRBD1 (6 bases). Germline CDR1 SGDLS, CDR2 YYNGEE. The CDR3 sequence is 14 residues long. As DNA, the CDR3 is TGTGCTAGCAGCGTACAGGGTGGGGCCTACGAGCAGTACTTC. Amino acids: CASSVQGGAYEQYF.

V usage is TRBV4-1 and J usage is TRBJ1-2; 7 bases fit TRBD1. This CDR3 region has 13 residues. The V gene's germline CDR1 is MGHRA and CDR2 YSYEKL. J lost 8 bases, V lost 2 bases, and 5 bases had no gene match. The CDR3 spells CASSQTGDSGYTF. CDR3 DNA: TGCGCCAGCAGCCAAACAGGGGATTCGGGCTACACCTTC.

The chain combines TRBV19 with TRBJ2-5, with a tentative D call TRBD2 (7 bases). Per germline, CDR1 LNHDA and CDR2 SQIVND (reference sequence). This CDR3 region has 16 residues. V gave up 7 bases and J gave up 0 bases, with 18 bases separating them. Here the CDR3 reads CASTPGGIGYQETQYF. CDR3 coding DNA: TGTGCCAGTACCCCGGGGGGCATAGGGTACCAAGAGACCCAGTACTTC.